Below are 6 T cell receptor beta chains sequenced from a single sample in a study of OX40 agonist ivuxolimab in advanced cancers. The repertoire was sequenced with immunoSEQ multiplex PCR; TCRdb's copy has only in-frame clones and lacks some. Here the sample spans some 48,000 clones, around 84% being singletons. Source: CD4+ or CD8+ T cells sorted from blood, taken in a trial of the OX40 agonist ivuxolimab. The source is an adult with an advanced solid tumor such as melanoma, head and neck, liver or kidney cancer.

The chain links TRBV9 to TRBJ1-2; D call uncertain. This CDR3 region has 15 residues. The ends were cut back, 8 bases at V and 7 bases at J, with 24 bases in the middle. CDR1 SGDLS and CDR2 YYNGEE come from the germline V gene. CDR3 DNA sequence: TGTGCCAGGTCGAAGAGATCGCGGAACGTTCGTGGCTACACCTTC. Protein: CARSKRSRNVRGYTF.

The rearrangement uses TRBV9 and TRBJ1-6; D is undetermined. Looked up from germline, CDR1 is SGDLS and CDR2 is YYNGEE. The CDR3 covers 13 residues. Trimming shortened V by 0 bases and J by 11 bases, and 9 bases separated the two germline ends. CDR3 nucleotides: TGTGCCAGCAGCGTAGCGGGTCTTCCACCCCTCCACTTT. Protein sequence: CASSVAGLPPLHF.

The CDR3 nucleotides read TGCGCCAGCAGCCAAGCATCCGGGACCATCACAGATACGCAGTATTTT. It translates to CASSQASGTITDTQYF. The chain joins TRBV4-3 to TRBJ2-3, with D tentatively TRBD1 or TRBD2 (5 bases each). CDR3 length equals 16 residues. Germline assignment: CDR1 LGHNA and CDR2 YSLEER. V was shortened by 1 base and J by 2 bases, with 13 bases between the two germline ends.

The chain couples TRBV9 to TRBJ2-2; possible D gene TRBD1, 5 bases. The germline CDR1 and CDR2 sequences are SGDLS and YYNGEE. Trimming shortened V by 0 bases and J by 3 bases, and 12 bases separated the two germline ends. The CDR3 is 16 amino acids. The CDR3 spells CASSVVPAGYTGELFF. The CDR3 DNA is TGTGCCAGCAGCGTAGTCCCTGCAGGGTACACCGGGGAGCTGTTTTTT.

This chain uses TRBV19 with TRBJ2-6, with D unclear. Trimming left V 1 base short and J 0 bases short, with 4 bases between. This CDR3 is built from 15 residues. CDR1 and CDR2 from the germline V gene are LNHDA and SQIVND (reference sequence). The CDR3 DNA reads TGTGCCAGTAGTATAGCCGCCTCTGGGGCCAACGTCCTGACTTTC. Translated, it gives CASSIAASGANVLTF.

The chain joins TRBV7-6 to TRBJ2-7, with 7 bases identical to TRBD1. There are 15 residues in the CDR3. The trim removed 3 bases at V and 0 bases at J, leaving 5 bases unmatched. Per germline, CDR1 SGHVS and CDR2 FNYEAQ. This CDR3 is CASSFSDRASYEQYF. DNA of the CDR3: TGTGCCAGCAGCTTCTCCGACAGGGCCTCCTACGAGCAGTACTTC.